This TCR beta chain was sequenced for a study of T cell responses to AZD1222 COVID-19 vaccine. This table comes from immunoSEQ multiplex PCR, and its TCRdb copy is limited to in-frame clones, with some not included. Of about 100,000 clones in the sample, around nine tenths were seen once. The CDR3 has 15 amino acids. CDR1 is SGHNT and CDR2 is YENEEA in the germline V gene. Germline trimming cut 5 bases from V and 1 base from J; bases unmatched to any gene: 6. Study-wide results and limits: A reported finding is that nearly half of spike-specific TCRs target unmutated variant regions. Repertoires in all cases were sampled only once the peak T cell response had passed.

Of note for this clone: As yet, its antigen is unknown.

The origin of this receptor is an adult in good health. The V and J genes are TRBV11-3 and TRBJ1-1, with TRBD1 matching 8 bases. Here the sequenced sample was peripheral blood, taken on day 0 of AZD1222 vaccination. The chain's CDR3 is CASSVSGTGNTEAFF. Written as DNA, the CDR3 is TGTGCCAGCAGCGTATCCGGGACAGGGAACACTGAAGCTTTCTTT.